The T cell receptor beta chain described here comes from a study of PD-1 blockade in mismatch repair-deficient tumors. All patients were mismatch repair deficient, assessed by either PCR or immunohistochemistry. TCRs were sequenced from three patients responding to pembrolizumab. Germline lookup yields CDR1 MNHEY and CDR2 SVGAGI. CDR3 length: 12 amino acids. V dropped 4 bases and J dropped 8 bases, with 11 bases sitting between them. Study findings and constraints: Tumor-resident clones, often undetectable pretreatment in blood, expanded then contracted after pembrolizumab.

TCRdb's copy holds only in-frame clones and misses some; the assay was immunoSEQ multiplex PCR. The repertoire holds 120,000 or so clones, with 70% to 90% as singletons. This clone was counted a single time. Its matching antigen is unknown. Material: peripheral blood, obtained 44 weeks after starting pembrolizumab. This clonotype originated in an adult with mismatch repair-deficient cancer. The chain uses TRBV6-5 and TRBJ1-1; TRBD1 is a possible D gene (5 bases). CDR3 sequence: CASSSKGIEAFF. DNA for the CDR3: TGTGCCAGCAGTTCCAAGGGGATAGAAGCTTTCTTT.